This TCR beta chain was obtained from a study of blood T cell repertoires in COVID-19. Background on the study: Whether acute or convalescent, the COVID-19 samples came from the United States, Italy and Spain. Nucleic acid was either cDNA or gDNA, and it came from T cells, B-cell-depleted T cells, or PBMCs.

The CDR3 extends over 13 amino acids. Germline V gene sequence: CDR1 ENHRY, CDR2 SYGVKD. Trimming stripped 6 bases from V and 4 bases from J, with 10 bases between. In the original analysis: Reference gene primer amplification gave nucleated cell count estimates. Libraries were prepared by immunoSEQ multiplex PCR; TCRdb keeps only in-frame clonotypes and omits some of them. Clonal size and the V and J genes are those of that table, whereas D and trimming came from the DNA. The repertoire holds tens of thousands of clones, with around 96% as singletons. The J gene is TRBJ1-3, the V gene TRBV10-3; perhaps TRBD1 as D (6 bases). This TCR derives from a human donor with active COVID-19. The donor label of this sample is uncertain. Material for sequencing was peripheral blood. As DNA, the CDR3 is TGTGCCATCAGGACAGGTGGGGGAAACACCATATATTTT. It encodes CAIRTGGGNTIYF.